This T cell receptor (beta chain) came from a study of blood T cells in healthy people across ages. Study observations and caveats: Per million T cells, TCR beta diversity dropped about linearly as age rose.

A second roughly 6 to 12 cycle PCR used barcoded and J-beta primers. TCRdb recomputed calls from the 5' RACE reads with MiXCR, one row per CDR3 protein. The table shows 780,000 or so distinct CDR3 sequences, with around 25% occurring only once. In regard to this clonotype: The antigen remains unidentified.

This same sample was also part of a study on T cells of mothers and their children. Per that paper: Nine systemically healthy Caucasian donors: three mothers, six children. Approximately 2.7 million TCR beta reads per child versus over 9 million per mother.

Sequencing was done on a sample of blood. The receptor was derived from a boy between 10 and 17 years old in good health.

The CDR3 nucleotides are TGTGCCAGCAGCTTATTGGGTGATTCACCCCTCCACTTT. It encodes CASSLLGDSPLHF. This chain links TRBV7-9 with TRBJ1-6; D is uncertain. From germline, CDR1 is SEHNR and CDR2 FQNEAQ (reference sequence). CDR3 length: 13 amino acids. Trimming pared 2 bases from V and 8 bases from J, leaving 7 bases between.